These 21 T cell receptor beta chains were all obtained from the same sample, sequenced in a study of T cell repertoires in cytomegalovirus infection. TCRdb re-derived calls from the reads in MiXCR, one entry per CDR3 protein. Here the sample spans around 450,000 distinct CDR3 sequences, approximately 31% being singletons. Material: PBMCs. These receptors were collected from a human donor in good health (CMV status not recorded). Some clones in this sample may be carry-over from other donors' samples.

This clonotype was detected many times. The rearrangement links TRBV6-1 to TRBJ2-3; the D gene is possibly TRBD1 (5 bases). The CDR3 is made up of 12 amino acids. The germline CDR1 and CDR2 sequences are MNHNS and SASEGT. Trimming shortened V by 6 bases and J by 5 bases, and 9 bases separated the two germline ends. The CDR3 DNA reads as TGTGCCAGCAGCACTACAGGAGATACGCAGTATTTT. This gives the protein CASSTTGDTQYF.

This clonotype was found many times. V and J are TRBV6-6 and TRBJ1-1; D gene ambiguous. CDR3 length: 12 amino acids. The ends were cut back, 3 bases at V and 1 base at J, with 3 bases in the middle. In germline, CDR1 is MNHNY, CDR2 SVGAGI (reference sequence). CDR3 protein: CASSYSNTEAFF. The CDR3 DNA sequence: TGTGCCAGCAGTTATTCGAACACTGAAGCTTTCTTT.

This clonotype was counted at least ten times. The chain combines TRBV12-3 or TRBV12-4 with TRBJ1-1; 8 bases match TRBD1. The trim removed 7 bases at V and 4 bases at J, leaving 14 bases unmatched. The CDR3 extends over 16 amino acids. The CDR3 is CASTKDRVGPTTEAFF. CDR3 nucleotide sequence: TGTGCCAGCACCAAGGACAGGGTTGGGCCGACCACTGAAGCTTTCTTT.

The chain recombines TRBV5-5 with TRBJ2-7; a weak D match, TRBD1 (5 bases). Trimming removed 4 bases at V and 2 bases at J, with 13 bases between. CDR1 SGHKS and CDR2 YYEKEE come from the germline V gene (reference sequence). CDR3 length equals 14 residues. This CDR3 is CASSTVTGAYEQYF. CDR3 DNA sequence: TGTGCCAGCAGCACGGTCACAGGAGCCTACGAGCAGTACTTC.

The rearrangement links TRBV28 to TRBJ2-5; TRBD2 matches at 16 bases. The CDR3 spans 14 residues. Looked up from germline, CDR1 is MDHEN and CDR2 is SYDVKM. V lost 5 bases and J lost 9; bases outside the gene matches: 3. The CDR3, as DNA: TGTGCCAGCAGTGGGACTAGCGGGGGGGTGGCCCAGTACTTC. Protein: CASSGTSGGVAQYF.

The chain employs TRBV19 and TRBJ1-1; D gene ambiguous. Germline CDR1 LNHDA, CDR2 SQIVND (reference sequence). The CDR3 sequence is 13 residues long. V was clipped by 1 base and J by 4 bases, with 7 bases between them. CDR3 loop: CASSIVGGTEAFF. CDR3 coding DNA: TGTGCCAGTAGTATAGTAGGTGGCACTGAAGCTTTCTTT.

CDR3 DNA sequence: TGTGCCAGCAGCGTAGGGGCTAGTCACTACTACGAGCAGTACTTC. Protein: CASSVGASHYYEQYF. The V call is TRBV9, the J call TRBJ2-7, with D unresolved. The length of the CDR3 is 15 residues. V gave up 0 bases and J gave up 3 bases, with 13 bases separating them. Per the germline V gene, CDR1 is SGDLS and CDR2 is YYNGEE. Filled out from reference TRBV9 and TRBJ2-7, the complete variable domain reads DSGVTQTPKHLITATGQRVTLRCSPRSGDLSVYWYQQSLDQGLQFLIQYYNGEERAKGNILERFSAQQFPDLHSELNLSSLELGDSALYFCASSVGASHYYEQYFGPGTRLTVT.

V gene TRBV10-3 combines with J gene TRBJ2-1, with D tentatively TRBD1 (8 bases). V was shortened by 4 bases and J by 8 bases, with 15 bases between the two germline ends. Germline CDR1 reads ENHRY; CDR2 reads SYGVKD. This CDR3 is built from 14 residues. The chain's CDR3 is CAISAQGGFDEQFF. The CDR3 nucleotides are TGTGCCATCAGTGCACAGGGGGGGTTCGATGAGCAGTTCTTC.

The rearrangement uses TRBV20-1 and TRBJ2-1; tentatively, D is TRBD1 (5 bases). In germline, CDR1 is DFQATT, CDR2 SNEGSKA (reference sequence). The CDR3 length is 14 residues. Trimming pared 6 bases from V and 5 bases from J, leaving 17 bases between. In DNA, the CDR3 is TGCAGTGCCCGGTCCCGGCTGGGGCACAATGAGCAGTTCTTC. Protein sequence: CSARSRLGHNEQFF.

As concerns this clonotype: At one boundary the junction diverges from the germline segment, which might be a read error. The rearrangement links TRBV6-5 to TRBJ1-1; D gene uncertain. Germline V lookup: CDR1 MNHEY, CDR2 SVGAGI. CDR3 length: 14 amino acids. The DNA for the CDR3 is TGTGCCAGCAGTTACTCGTCGCTGAACACTGAATCTTTCTTT. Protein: CASSYSSLNTESFF.

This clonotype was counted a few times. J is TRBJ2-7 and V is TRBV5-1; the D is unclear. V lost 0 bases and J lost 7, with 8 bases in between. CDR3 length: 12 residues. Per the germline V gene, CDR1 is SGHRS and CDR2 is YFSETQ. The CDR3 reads CASSLVLEEQYF. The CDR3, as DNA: TGCGCCAGCAGCTTGGTGTTGGAAGAGCAGTACTTC.

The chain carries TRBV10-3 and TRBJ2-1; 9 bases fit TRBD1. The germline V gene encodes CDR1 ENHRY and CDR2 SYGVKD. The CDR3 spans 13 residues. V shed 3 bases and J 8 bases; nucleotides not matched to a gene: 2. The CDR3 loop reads CAISEQGADEQFF. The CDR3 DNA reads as TGTGCCATCAGTGAACAGGGGGCTGATGAGCAGTTCTTC.

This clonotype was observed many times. As DNA, the CDR3 is TGTGCCAGCAGCTTAGGTGGCAGGAATTCACCCCTCCACTTT. Translated: CASSLGGRNSPLHF. The J gene is TRBJ1-6, the V gene TRBV5-5; D remains unclear. This CDR3 is built from 14 residues. V gave up 2 bases and J gave up 7 bases, with 10 bases separating them. Germline V lookup: CDR1 SGHKS, CDR2 YYEKEE (reference sequence).

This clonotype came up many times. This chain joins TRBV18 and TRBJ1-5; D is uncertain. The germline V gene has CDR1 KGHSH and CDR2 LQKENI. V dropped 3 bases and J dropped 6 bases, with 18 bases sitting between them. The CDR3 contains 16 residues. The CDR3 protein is CASSPLQGHRAQPQHF. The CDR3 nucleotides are TGTGCCAGCTCACCTTTACAAGGGCATAGAGCTCAGCCCCAGCATTTT.

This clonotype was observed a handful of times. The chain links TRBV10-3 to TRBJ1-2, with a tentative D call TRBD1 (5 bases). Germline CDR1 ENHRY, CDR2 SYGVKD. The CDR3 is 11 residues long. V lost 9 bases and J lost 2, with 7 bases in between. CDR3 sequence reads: CAISGNYGYTF. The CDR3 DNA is TGTGCCATTTCAGGGAACTATGGCTACACCTTC.

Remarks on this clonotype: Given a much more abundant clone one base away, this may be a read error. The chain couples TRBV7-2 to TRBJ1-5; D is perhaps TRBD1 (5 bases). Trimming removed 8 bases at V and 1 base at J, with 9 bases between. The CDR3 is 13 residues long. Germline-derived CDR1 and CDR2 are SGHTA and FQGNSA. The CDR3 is CTSRSGSNQPQHF. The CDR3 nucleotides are TGTACCAGCCGCTCAGGGAGCAATCAGCCCCAGCATTTT. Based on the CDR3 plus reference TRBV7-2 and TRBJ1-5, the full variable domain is GAGVSQSPSNKVTEKGKDVELRCDPISGHTALYWYRQSLGQGLEFLIYFQGNSAPDKSGLPSDRFSAERTGGSVSTLTIQRTQQEDSAVYLCTSRSGSNQPQHFGDGTRLSIL.

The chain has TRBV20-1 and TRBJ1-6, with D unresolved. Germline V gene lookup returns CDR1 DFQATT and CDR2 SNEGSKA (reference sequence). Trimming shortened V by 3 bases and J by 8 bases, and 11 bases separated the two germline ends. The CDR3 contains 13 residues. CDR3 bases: TGCAGTGCTAGGGTCGGTCTGGATTCACCCCTCCACTTT. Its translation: CSARVGLDSPLHF.

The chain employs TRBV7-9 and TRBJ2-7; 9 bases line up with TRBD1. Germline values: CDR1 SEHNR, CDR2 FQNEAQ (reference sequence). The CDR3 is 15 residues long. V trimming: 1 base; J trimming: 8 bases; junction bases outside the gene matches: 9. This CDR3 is CASSLGGTGLLKQYF. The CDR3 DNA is TGTGCCAGCAGCTTAGGAGGGACAGGGCTCTTGAAGCAGTACTTC.

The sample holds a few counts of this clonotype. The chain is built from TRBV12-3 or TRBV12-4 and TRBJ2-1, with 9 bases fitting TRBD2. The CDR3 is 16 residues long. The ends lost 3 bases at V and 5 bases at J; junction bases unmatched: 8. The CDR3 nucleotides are TGTGCCAGCAGTTTCTCTGGCGGGGGGGCCAACAATGAGCAGTTCTTC. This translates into CASSFSGGGANNEQFF.

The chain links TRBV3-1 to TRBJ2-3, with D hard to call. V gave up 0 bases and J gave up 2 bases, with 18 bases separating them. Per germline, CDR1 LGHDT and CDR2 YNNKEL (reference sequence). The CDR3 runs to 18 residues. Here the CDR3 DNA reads TGTGCCAGCAGCCAAGATTGGGGTGGGTTAACTAACACAGATACGCAGTATTTT. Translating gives CASSQDWGGLTNTDTQYF.

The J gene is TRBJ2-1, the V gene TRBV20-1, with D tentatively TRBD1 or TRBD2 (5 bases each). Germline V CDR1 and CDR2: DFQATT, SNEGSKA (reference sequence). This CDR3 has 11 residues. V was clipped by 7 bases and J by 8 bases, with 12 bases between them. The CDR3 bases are TGCAGTGTGAGCGTGGGGGATGAGCAGTTCTTC. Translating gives CSVSVGDEQFF.